These 9 T cell receptor beta chains were sequenced from one sample in a study of early T cells in non-severe SARS-CoV-2 infection. TCRdb called the 5' RACE reads again in MiXCR, with one record for every CDR3 protein. The table has 70,000 to 85,000 distinct CDR3 sequences, 9.5% to 13% seen once. Sequencing input: whole blood. Receptors were obtained from an adult who was a healthcare worker with PCR-confirmed SARS-CoV-2 infection or an uninfected control (not recorded which).

In this sample, this clonotype turned up many times. The CDR3 region is CSVVGGTNSYEQYF. The CDR3 region has the DNA TGCAGCGTGGTTGGCGGGACAAACTCCTACGAGCAGTACTTC. The chain combines TRBV29-1 with TRBJ2-7; either TRBD1 or TRBD2 may fit D (6 bases each). CDR1 and CDR2 from the germline V gene are SQVTM and ANQGSEA. Trimming cost V 6 bases and J 0 bases, with 15 bases left between them. The CDR3 runs to 14 residues.

This clonotype was seen ten or more times. CDR3 DNA: TGTGCCTGGAGTTCAAGCGCCTATGGCTACACCTTC. This sequence encodes CAWSSSAYGYTF. This chain uses TRBV30 with TRBJ1-2; D not certain. The CDR3 runs to 12 residues. The germline V gene encodes CDR1 GTSNPN and CDR2 SVGIG (reference sequence). Between the trimmed V and J ends, which lost 2 bases and 4 bases, there was a span of 8 bases. The whole variable domain, filled in from reference TRBV30 and TRBJ1-2, reads SQTIHQWPATLVQPVGSPLSLECTVEGTSNPNLYWYRQAAGRGLQLLFYSVGIGQISSEVPQNLSASRPQDRQFILSSKKLLLSDSGFYLCAWSSSAYGYTFGSGTRLTVV.

This clonotype occurred a few times. V and J are TRBV9 and TRBJ2-1; the match to TRBD2 covers 10 bases. Germline CDR1 is SGDLS and CDR2 is YYNGEE. Trimming took 0 bases from V and 2 from J; bases not matched to a gene: 5. The CDR3 extends over 17 amino acids. The CDR3 nucleotides are TGTGCCAGCAGCGTAGAGGCTAGCGGGAGCCCCTACAATGAGCAGTTCTTC. Amino acids: CASSVEASGSPYNEQFF.

This clonotype came up a few times. The chain employs TRBV20-1 and TRBJ2-5; 9 positions match TRBD2. The V gene end was trimmed by 6 bases and the J gene end by 5 bases; junction bases not matched to a gene: 7. The CDR3 extends over 13 amino acids. Germline V CDR1 and CDR2: DFQATT, SNEGSKA (reference sequence). DNA for the CDR3: TGCAGTGCGCCGGGACTAGCAGACGAGACCCAGTACTTC. This sequence encodes CSAPGLADETQYF.

This clonotype came up many times. The CDR3 loop is CASHPRRGRSAMNTEAFF. DNA of the CDR3: TGTGCCAGCCACCCTAGGAGGGGGAGGTCTGCTATGAACACTGAAGCTTTCTTT. The chain couples TRBV11-2 to TRBJ1-1; D may be TRBD1 (6 bases). This CDR3 spans 18 amino acids. The V end was cut by 8 bases, the J end by 0 bases, with 25 bases between. Per the germline V gene, CDR1 is SGHAT and CDR2 is FQNNGV.

This clonotype was detected only a few times. The chain couples TRBV9 to TRBJ2-7; the D call may be TRBD1 or TRBD2 (5 bases each). The CDR3 runs to 13 residues. The germline V gene has CDR1 SGDLS and CDR2 YYNGEE. Trimming took 0 bases from V and 6 from J, leaving 10 bases between them. The CDR3, as DNA: TGTGCCAGCAGCGTAGGCCCAGGGACCGAGCAGTACTTC. Protein product: CASSVGPGTEQYF.

This clonotype was counted many times. V and J are TRBV12-3 or TRBV12-4 and TRBJ1-5, with 7 bases aligning to TRBD1. This CDR3 region has 14 residues. V trimming: 6 bases; J trimming: 3 bases; junction bases outside the gene matches: 5. The CDR3 DNA reads as TGTGCCAGCAGGCCGACAGGGCTCAATCAGCCCCAGCATTTT. It codes for CASRPTGLNQPQHF.

This chain uses TRBV7-8 with TRBJ2-3; 10 bases match TRBD2. Germline assignment: CDR1 SGHVS and CDR2 FQNEAQ. The CDR3 runs 15 residues. V lost 2 bases and J lost 4; bases outside the gene matches: 3. The CDR3 bases are TGTGCCAGCAGCTTATACAGCGGGAGGGCAGATACGCAGTATTTT. It is translated as CASSLYSGRADTQYF.

This chain uses TRBV9 with TRBJ2-3, with TRBD1 as a possible D gene (6 bases). Germline V gene lookup returns CDR1 SGDLS and CDR2 YYNGEE. V was pared by 5 bases and J by 6 bases, with 19 bases between. The CDR3 is 15 residues long. CDR3 sequence reads: CASSAGLQGTDTQYF. In DNA, the CDR3 is TGTGCCAGCAGTGCCGGGCTACAGGGAACCGATACGCAGTATTTT.